One and the same sample provided the 18 T cell receptor beta chains below, sequenced in a study of PD-L1 blockade in urothelial cancer. Profiling relied on immunoSEQ multiplex PCR, and the TCRdb table lists in-frame clones only, not all of them. The data hold 50,000 to 70,000 clones, with approximately 80% observed a single time. Time point indicated: pretreatment peripheral blood. The material was PBMCs, obtained around atezolizumab (anti-PD-L1) treatment. These receptor sequences come from a man aged 65 to 79 with urothelial cancer.

The sample holds a few counts of this clone. The chain combines TRBV6-5 with TRBJ1-5; the match to TRBD1 covers 7 bases. This CDR3 region has 13 residues. Germline loops: CDR1 MNHEY, CDR2 SVGAGI. V shed 8 bases and J 4 bases; nucleotides not matched to a gene: 5. The CDR3 here is CASGTALNQPQHF. CDR3 DNA sequence: TGTGCCAGCGGGACAGCCCTTAATCAGCCCCAGCATTTT.

The V call is TRBV13, the J call TRBJ2-5; 9 bases are a match to TRBD2. The CDR3 contains 17 residues. V lost 2 bases to trimming and J lost 5 bases; unmatched junction nucleotides: 12. Germline V gene data show CDR1 as PRHDT and CDR2 as FYEKMQ (reference sequence). For the CDR3, the DNA is TGTGCCAGCAGCTTAAGGTCTGCTAGCGGGATCAAGGAGACCCAGTACTTC. This encodes CASSLRSASGIKETQYF.

The V gene is TRBV5-1, the J gene TRBJ1-1; D remains unclear. The CDR3 consists of 14 residues. Germline lookup yields CDR1 SGHRS and CDR2 YFSETQ. V was shortened by 0 bases and J by 0 bases, with 6 bases between the two germline ends. Here the CDR3 reads CASSLGSMNTEAFF. CDR3 sequence (DNA): TGCGCCAGCAGCTTGGGTAGCATGAACACTGAAGCTTTCTTT.

The chain links TRBV7-2 to TRBJ1-1; the D is unclear. Between the trimmed V and J ends, which lost 2 bases and 6 bases, there was a span of 10 bases. CDR1 SGHTA and CDR2 FQGNSA come from the germline V gene. CDR3 length: 13 amino acids. CDR3 DNA sequence: TGTGCCAGCAGCTTACTGGCGGGTGCTGAAGCTTTCTTT. Translation: CASSLLAGAEAFF.

This clone was counted only a few times. The chain combines TRBV19 with TRBJ2-2; TRBD2 aligns across 8 bases. This CDR3 has 16 residues. V lost 0 bases and J lost 6; bases outside the gene matches: 6. Germline V gene data show CDR1 as LNHDA and CDR2 as SQIVND (reference sequence). CDR3 region: CASSIDLGRAAGELFF. DNA for the CDR3: TGTGCCAGTAGTATAGATCTCGGGAGGGCCGCCGGGGAGCTGTTTTTT.

The chain recombines TRBV5-8 with TRBJ1-5, with D uncertain. The CDR3 sequence is 15 residues long. Germline-derived CDR1 and CDR2 are SGHTS and YDEGEE. V was clipped by 0 bases and J by 0 bases, with 7 bases between them. The CDR3 spells CASSLVVYSNQPQHF. CDR3 DNA sequence: TGTGCCAGCAGCTTGGTAGTTTATAGCAATCAGCCCCAGCATTTT.

The V and J genes are TRBV5-4 and TRBJ2-2, with 12 bases matching TRBD2. The V and J ends lost 3 bases and 6 bases, in that order; junction bases with no gene match: 9. This CDR3 has 17 amino acids. Germline loops: CDR1 SGHNT, CDR2 YYREEE (reference sequence). This CDR3 is CASSSPTSGRDSGELFF. CDR3 in DNA: TGTGCCAGCAGCTCTCCGACTAGCGGGAGAGATTCCGGGGAGCTGTTTTTT.

The chain couples TRBV27 to TRBJ1-1; possible D gene TRBD1, 6 bases. V was pared by 6 bases and J by 7 bases, with 30 bases between. Germline V lookup: CDR1 MNHEY, CDR2 SMNVEV (reference sequence). This CDR3 contains 18 residues. Written as DNA, the CDR3 is TGTGCCAGCAGCCCCCGGGCACGTGGGGGCCCCCGGGCGGGTGAAGCTTTCTTT. Protein: CASSPRARGGPRAGEAFF.

This clone was counted a few times. This chain links TRBV30 with TRBJ2-7; perhaps TRBD1 as D (5 bases). CDR1 and CDR2 (germline): GTSNPN, SVGIG (reference sequence). This CDR3 spans 14 amino acids. V was shortened by 2 bases and J by 4 bases, with 15 bases between the two germline ends. The CDR3 sequence is CAWSRRRVRYEQYF. The CDR3, as DNA: TGTGCCTGGAGTAGGCGCAGGGTAAGGTACGAGCAGTACTTC.

This chain joins TRBV5-4 and TRBJ2-5; 8 nucleotides agree with TRBD2. J gave up 5 bases and V 5 bases, and 11 bases lay outside the gene matches. This CDR3 has 15 amino acids. Germline CDR1 is SGHNT and CDR2 is YYREEE (reference sequence). DNA for the CDR3: TGTGCCAGCAGACCGCCGGGACTAGGAGGGGAGACCCAGTACTTC. This gives the protein CASRPPGLGGETQYF.

The chain carries TRBV6-5 and TRBJ1-1; D remains unclear. The CDR3 has 13 amino acids. Germline CDR1 is MNHEY and CDR2 is SVGAGI. V was clipped by 6 bases and J by 5 bases, with 13 bases between them. The CDR3 bases are TGTGCCAGCAGGTCCGGCGGAGGAACTGAAGCTTTCTTT. Translating it yields CASRSGGGTEAFF.

The chain uses TRBV30 and TRBJ2-2; 7 bases fit TRBD2. Per germline, CDR1 GTSNPN and CDR2 SVGIG (reference sequence). The CDR3 is made up of 15 amino acids. The trim removed 7 bases at V and 6 bases at J, leaving 14 bases unmatched. The CDR3 reads CASWSGGRSSGELFF. The CDR3 DNA sequence: TGTGCCTCTTGGTCAGGCGGGAGAAGTTCCGGGGAGCTGTTTTTT. Using reference TRBV30 and TRBJ2-2 for the parts outside the CDR3, the full variable domain is SQTIHQWPATLVQPVGSPLSLECTVEGTSNPNLYWYRQAAGRGLQLLFYSVGIGQISSEVPQNLSASRPQDRQFILSSKKLLLSDSGFYLCASWSGGRSSGELFFGEGSRLTVL.

The genes are TRBV5-1 and TRBJ2-3, with 10 positions matching TRBD2. With V trimmed by 1 base and J by 2 bases, 4 bases remained unmatched. Germline V gene lookup returns CDR1 SGHRS and CDR2 YFSETQ. This CDR3 is 16 amino acids long. CDR3: CASSLLLAGSTDTQYF. CDR3 coding DNA: TGCGCCAGCAGCTTGTTACTAGCGGGATCCACAGATACGCAGTATTTT.

J is TRBJ1-1 and V is TRBV15, with TRBD1 matching over 7 bases. Germline CDR1 reads LNHNV; CDR2 reads YYDKDF (reference sequence). The CDR3 has 14 residues. V gave up 5 bases and J gave up 4 bases; unmatched junction bases: 7. The CDR3 loop reads CATSQLTGVTEAFF. CDR3 DNA sequence: TGTGCCACCAGCCAACTCACAGGGGTCACTGAAGCTTTCTTT. Full variable domain (rest looked up from reference TRBV15 and TRBJ1-1): DAMVIQNPRYQVTQFGKPVTLSCSQTLNHNVMYWYQQKSSQAPKLLFHYYDKDFNNEADTPDNFQSRRPNTSFCFLDIRSPGLGDTAMYLCATSQLTGVTEAFFGQGTRLTVV.

The V call is TRBV9, the J call TRBJ2-1; TRBD1 might be the D (7 bases). The CDR3 consists of 14 residues. Trimming removed 2 bases at V and 4 bases at J, with 10 bases between. Germline V CDR1 and CDR2: SGDLS, YYNGEE. CDR3 in amino acids: CASSVSGGYNEQFF. The CDR3 DNA follows: TGTGCCAGCAGCGTGTCAGGGGGGTACAATGAGCAGTTCTTC.

The chain combines TRBV7-8 with TRBJ1-1; D perhaps matches TRBD1 (6 bases). The CDR3 is made up of 12 amino acids. The germline gives CDR1 SGHVS, CDR2 FQNEAQ. Trimming took 1 base from V and 11 from J, leaving 11 bases between them. The CDR3 sequence is CASSLVQGTAFF. The DNA for the CDR3 is TGTGCCAGCAGCTTAGTGCAGGGGACCGCTTTCTTT.

V gene TRBV7-8 combines with J gene TRBJ2-2; possible D gene TRBD2, 7 bases. Germline lookup yields CDR1 SGHVS and CDR2 FQNEAQ. There are 15 residues in the CDR3. Trimming stripped 5 bases from V and 6 bases from J, with 16 bases between. CDR3 DNA: TGTGCCAGCAGCCCCGGGGGGAGGGGGGCCGGGGAGCTGTTTTTT. It codes for CASSPGGRGAGELFF. The variable domain in full, completed from reference TRBV7-8 and TRBJ2-2, reads GAGVSQSPRYKVAKRGQDVALRCDPISGHVSLFWYQQALGQGPEFLTYFQNEAQLDKSGLPSDRFFAERPEGSVSTLKIQRTQQEDSAVYLCASSPGGRGAGELFFGEGSRLTVL.

V and J are TRBV20-1 and TRBJ2-1; a weak D match, TRBD2 (6 bases). V lost 3 bases and J lost 10, with 10 bases in between. This CDR3 region has 11 residues. CDR1 is DFQATT, CDR2 SNEGSKA, per germline (reference sequence). DNA of the CDR3: TGCAGTGCTAGGGCAGGGAGGGAGCAGTTCTTC. This encodes CSARAGREQFF.